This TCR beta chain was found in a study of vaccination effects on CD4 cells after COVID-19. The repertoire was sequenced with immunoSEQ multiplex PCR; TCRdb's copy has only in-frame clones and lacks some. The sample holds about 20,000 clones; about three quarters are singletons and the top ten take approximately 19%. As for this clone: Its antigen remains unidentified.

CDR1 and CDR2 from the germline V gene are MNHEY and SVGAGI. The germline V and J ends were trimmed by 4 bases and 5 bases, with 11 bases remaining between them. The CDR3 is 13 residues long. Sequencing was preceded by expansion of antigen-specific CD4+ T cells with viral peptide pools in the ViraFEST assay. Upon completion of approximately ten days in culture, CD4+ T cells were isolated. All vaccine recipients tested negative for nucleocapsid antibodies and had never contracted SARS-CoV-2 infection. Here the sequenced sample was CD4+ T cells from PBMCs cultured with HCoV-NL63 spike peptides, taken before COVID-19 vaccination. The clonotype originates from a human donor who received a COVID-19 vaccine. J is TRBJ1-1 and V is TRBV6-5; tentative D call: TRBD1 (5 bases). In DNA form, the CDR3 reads TGTGCCAGCAGTTCTCAAGAGGGGACTGAAGCTTTCTTT. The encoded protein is CASSSQEGTEAFF.